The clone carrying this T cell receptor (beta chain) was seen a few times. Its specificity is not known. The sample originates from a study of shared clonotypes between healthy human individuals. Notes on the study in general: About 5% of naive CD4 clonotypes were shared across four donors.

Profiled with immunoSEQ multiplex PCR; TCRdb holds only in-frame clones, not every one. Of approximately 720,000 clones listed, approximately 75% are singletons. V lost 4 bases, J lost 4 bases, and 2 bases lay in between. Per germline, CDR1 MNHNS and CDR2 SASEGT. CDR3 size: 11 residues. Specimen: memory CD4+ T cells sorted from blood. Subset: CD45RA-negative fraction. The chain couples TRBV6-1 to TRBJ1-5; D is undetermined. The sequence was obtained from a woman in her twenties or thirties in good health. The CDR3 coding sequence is TGTGCCAGCAGTGGAAATCAGCCCCAGCATTTT. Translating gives CASSGNQPQHF.